This T cell receptor (beta chain) emerged from a study of ipilimumab plus nivolumab after autologous stem cell transplantation. Study-wide context: Patients received a median of about 5 ipilimumab and roughly eight nivolumab doses.

The table came from immunoSEQ multiplex PCR; TCRdb's copy has only in-frame clones and leaves some out. Altogether fewer than 45,000 clones are present, around 93% being singletons, with the ten largest covering more than 0.7%. The material sequenced was PBMCs, taken in a trial of ipilimumab plus nivolumab as post-transplant consolidation. The receptor comes from a male donor with multiple myeloma.

CDR3 residues: CASIQLAGADNEQFF. In DNA form, the CDR3 reads TGTGCCAGCATCCAGCTAGCGGGGGCCGACAATGAGCAGTTCTTC. The rearrangement links TRBV6-1 to TRBJ2-1; TRBD2 agrees at 10 bases. V lost 7 bases and J lost 5; bases outside the gene matches: 8. The CDR3 sequence is 15 residues long. Germline-derived CDR1 and CDR2 are MNHNS and SASEGT.